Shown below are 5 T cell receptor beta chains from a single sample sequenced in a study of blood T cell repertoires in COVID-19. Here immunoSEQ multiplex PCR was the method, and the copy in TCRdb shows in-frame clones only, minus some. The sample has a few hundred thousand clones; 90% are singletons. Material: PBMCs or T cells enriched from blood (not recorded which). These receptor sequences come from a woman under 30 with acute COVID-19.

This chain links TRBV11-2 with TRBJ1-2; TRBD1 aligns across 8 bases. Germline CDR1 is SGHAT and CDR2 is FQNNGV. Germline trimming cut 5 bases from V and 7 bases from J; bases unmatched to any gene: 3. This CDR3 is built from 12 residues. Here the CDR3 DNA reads TGTGCCAGCAGCGCGGACAGGGTTGGCTACACCTTC. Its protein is CASSADRVGYTF.

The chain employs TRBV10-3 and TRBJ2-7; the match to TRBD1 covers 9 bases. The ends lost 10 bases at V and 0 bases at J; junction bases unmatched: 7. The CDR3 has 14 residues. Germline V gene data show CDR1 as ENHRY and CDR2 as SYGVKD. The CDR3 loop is CATSGTGSSYEQYF. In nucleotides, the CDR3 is TGTGCCACCTCCGGGACAGGGAGCTCCTACGAGCAGTACTTC.

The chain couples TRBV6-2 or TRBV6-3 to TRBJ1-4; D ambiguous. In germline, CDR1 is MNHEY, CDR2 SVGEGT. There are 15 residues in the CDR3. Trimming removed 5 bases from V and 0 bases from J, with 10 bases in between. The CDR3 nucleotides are TGTGCCAGCAGTCTACAGACAACAACTAATGAAAAACTGTTTTTT. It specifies CASSLQTTTNEKLFF.

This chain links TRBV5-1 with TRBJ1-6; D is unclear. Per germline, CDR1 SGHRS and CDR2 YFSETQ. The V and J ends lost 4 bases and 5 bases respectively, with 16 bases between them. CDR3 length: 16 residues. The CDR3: CASSLGAGFDNSPLHF. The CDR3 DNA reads TGCGCCAGCAGCCTGGGAGCGGGCTTTGATAATTCACCCCTCCACTTT.

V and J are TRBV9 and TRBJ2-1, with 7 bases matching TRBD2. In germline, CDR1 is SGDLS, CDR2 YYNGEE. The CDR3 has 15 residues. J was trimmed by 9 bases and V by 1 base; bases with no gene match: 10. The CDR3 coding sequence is TGTGCCAGCAGCGTAACAGGCGGGAGCGGGGCTGAGCAGTTCTTC. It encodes CASSVTGGSGAEQFF. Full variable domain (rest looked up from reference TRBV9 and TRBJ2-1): DSGVTQTPKHLITATGQRVTLRCSPRSGDLSVYWYQQSLDQGLQFLIQYYNGEERAKGNILERFSAQQFPDLHSELNLSSLELGDSALYFCASSVTGGSGAEQFFGPGTRLTVL.